This T cell receptor beta chain originates from a study of CD8+ T cells in alopecia areata. The sequencing template was cDNA reverse transcribed from extracted RNA. Some clones are missing from TCRdb's copy, which holds only in-frame ones; the method was immunoSEQ multiplex PCR. The table lists over 200,000 clones, roughly 57% of them singletons. This clonotype was obtained from a human donor with alopecia areata. Sequenced here: CD4+ T cells sorted from blood, sampled at week 0.

This chain's CDR3 is CASSHSTRDRGSYGYTF. The CDR3 DNA is TGCGCCAGCAGCCATTCAACCCGGGACAGGGGAAGCTATGGCTACACCTTC. The V gene is TRBV4-1, the J gene TRBJ1-2; 10 nucleotides align to TRBD1. Per the germline V gene, CDR1 is MGHRA and CDR2 is YSYEKL. J lost 4 bases, V lost 3 bases, and 11 bases had no gene match. This CDR3 region has 17 residues.